This TCR beta chain was sequenced in a study of blood T cell repertoires in COVID-19. The wider study: Some COVID-19 samples were acute and others convalescent; all came from the United States, Italy and Spain.

The method was immunoSEQ multiplex PCR; TCRdb's version includes in-frame clones alone and lacks a portion of them. The table includes about 9,200 clones, about nine tenths detected once. The CDR3 is made up of 15 amino acids. Germline-derived CDR1 and CDR2 are KGHSH and LQKENI. V lost 2 bases and J 7 bases, leaving 17 bases between the germline ends. V usage is TRBV18 and J usage is TRBJ2-5; tentative D call: TRBD2 (5 bases). Sequenced: peripheral blood. The TCR originated in a man aged 60 to 75 with acute or convalescent COVID-19. As DNA, the CDR3 is TGTGCCAGCTCACCAGGGAGCGCTGATCGCGGGACCCAGTACTTC. This sequence encodes CASSPGSADRGTQYF.